This T cell receptor (beta chain) is drawn from a study of CD8 T cells in ankylosing spondylitis. Study-wide results and caveats: What appeared characteristic of ankylosing spondylitis blood was a TCR beta motif of fewer than ten highly homologous variants. CD8+ by phenotype, disease-linked clones were relatively rare in peripheral blood.

Germline V gene data show CDR1 as WSHSY and CDR2 as SAAADI. The CDR3 extends over 15 amino acids. Trimming took 2 bases from V and 3 from J; bases not matched to a gene: 5. Quantitative barcoded 5'-RACE was used to prepare TCR beta libraries. One entry per CDR3 protein, called by TCRdb with MiXCR from the 5' RACE reads. The sample shows some 130,000 distinct CDR3 sequences, over 9.5% of them seen only once. Many counts were recorded for this clonotype. Its antigen remains unknown. The sequenced sample consisted of blood, either unsorted or a sorted T cell fraction (not recorded which). This chain links TRBV10-2 with TRBJ2-5; 8 nucleotides agree with TRBD2. The source of this sequence is a female donor with ankylosing spondylitis or in good health (not recorded which). This CDR3 reads CASSEMGLGKETQYF. The DNA for the CDR3 is TGCGCCAGCAGTGAGATGGGACTAGGCAAAGAGACCCAGTACTTC.